The 15 T cell receptor beta chains below all came from one sample that was sequenced in a study of T-cell memory formation after mild COVID-19. MiXCR, run by TCRdb on the 5' RACE reads, gives a single entry per CDR3 protein. The table records tens of thousands of distinct CDR3 sequences, approximately 6.5% of them present only once. The sequenced sample consisted of PBMCs or a T cell subset sorted from them (not recorded which). The receptors come from an adult who had mild COVID-19 (a few samples of this study predate the infection). Cell type and time point are not known.

This clonotype was picked up many times. CDR3 amino acids: CASSTPPGQSYNEQFF. The CDR3 DNA reads as TGTGCCAGCAGTACTCCTCCGGGACAGTCCTACAATGAGCAGTTCTTC. The genes are TRBV6-2 or TRBV6-3 and TRBJ2-1; 7 bases match TRBD1. The CDR3 is 16 amino acids. Germline assignment: CDR1 MNHEY and CDR2 SVGEGT. Trimming at V came to 5 bases and at J to 1 base, leaving 8 bases not matched to a gene.

The chain couples TRBV18 to TRBJ2-3; D perhaps matches TRBD2 (5 bases). The CDR3 length is 16 residues. Deletions cut 2 bases from V and 1 base from J, with 13 bases between. Germline assignment: CDR1 KGHSH and CDR2 LQKENI. The CDR3 is CASSPGLLLGTDTQYF. The CDR3 DNA reads TGTGCCAGCTCACCAGGGCTGTTACTAGGCACAGATACGCAGTATTTT.

The chain recombines TRBV3-1 with TRBJ1-3, with 7 bases that match TRBD1. The CDR3 consists of 17 residues. The germline V gene has CDR1 LGHDT and CDR2 YNNKEL (reference sequence). J was trimmed by 0 bases and V by 6 bases; bases with no gene match: 11. In DNA form, the CDR3 reads TGTGCCAGCAGTCCCGGACAGGCCACAATCTCTGGAAACACCATATATTTT. Its protein is CASSPGQATISGNTIYF.

This clonotype came up a few times. The CDR3 DNA sequence: TGTGCCAGCAGCCAAGGGGGCAATACGCAGTATTTT. Translated: CASSQGGNTQYF. The chain has TRBV4-2 and TRBJ2-3, with D perhaps TRBD1 (5 bases). This CDR3 region has 12 residues. V lost 1 base, J lost 7 bases, and 6 bases lay in between. Germline loops: CDR1 LGHNA, CDR2 YNFKEQ.

The rearrangement links TRBV18 to TRBJ1-4; D gene unclear. The CDR3 consists of 13 residues. Trimming removed 5 bases from V and 0 bases from J, with 4 bases in between. CDR1 and CDR2 from the germline V gene are KGHSH and LQKENI. The CDR3 DNA is TGTGCCAGCTCAGCTGCAACTAATGAAAAACTGTTTTTT. It encodes CASSAATNEKLFF.

This clonotype was observed at least ten times. As DNA, the CDR3 is TGCGCCAGCAGCTCTTACCTCGGAGAGTCTGAAGCTTTCTTT. It is translated as CASSSYLGESEAFF. The V call is TRBV5-1, the J call TRBJ1-1; no definite D call. Per the germline V gene, CDR1 is SGHRS and CDR2 is YFSETQ. This CDR3 contains 14 residues. V dropped 3 bases and J dropped 6 bases, with 15 bases sitting between them.

The rearrangement joins TRBV7-2 to TRBJ1-3; weak D call: TRBD1 (5 bases). The CDR3 has 16 residues. With 5 bases removed from V and 0 bases from J, the gap between germline ends came to 14 bases. Germline V gene lookup returns CDR1 SGHTA and CDR2 FQGNSA. This CDR3 reads CASSRPGTVSGNTIYF. The CDR3 DNA reads as TGTGCCAGCAGCCGGCCTGGGACGGTCTCTGGAAACACCATATATTTT.

This clonotype showed up just a few times. The chain uses TRBV20-1 and TRBJ2-3; D might be TRBD2 (6 bases). Germline V lookup: CDR1 DFQATT, CDR2 SNEGSKA (reference sequence). The CDR3 covers 15 residues. V lost 6 bases, J lost 1 base, and 17 bases lay in between. The CDR3 region has the DNA TGCAGTGCAAATTGGGGAGGCAGGGGCACAGATACGCAGTATTTT. This gives the protein CSANWGGRGTDTQYF.

This rearrangement joins TRBV6-1 to TRBJ1-5, with no clear D. The length of the CDR3 is 12 residues. Trimming stripped 7 bases from V and 5 bases from J, with 9 bases between. Germline V gene lookup returns CDR1 MNHNS and CDR2 SASEGT. For the CDR3, the DNA is TGTGCCAGCACCGCCGGGGATCAGCCCCAGCATTTT. Translated: CASTAGDQPQHF.

This clonotype occurred many times. The CDR3 is CASSRYPGNSYEQYF. Here the CDR3 DNA reads TGTGCCAGCAGTCGGTATCCGGGAAATTCCTACGAGCAGTACTTC. J is TRBJ2-7 and V is TRBV6-5; tentative D call: TRBD2 (5 bases). Trimming took off 5 bases at V and 1 base at J, with 15 bases between the two ends. Germline lookup yields CDR1 MNHEY and CDR2 SVGAGI. CDR3 size: 15 residues.

This clonotype was seen repeatedly, ten times or more. This chain links TRBV12-3 or TRBV12-4 with TRBJ1-1, with a tentative D call TRBD1 (5 bases). Deletions cut 2 bases from V and 3 bases from J, with 10 bases between. The CDR3 is 14 amino acids. CDR3 region: CASSLRRGDTEAFF. The CDR3 nucleotides are TGTGCCAGCAGTTTACGGAGGGGCGACACTGAAGCTTTCTTT.

The chain employs TRBV6-1 and TRBJ1-2; a weak D match, TRBD1 (6 bases). The CDR3 has 18 amino acids. CDR1 MNHNS and CDR2 SASEGT come from the germline V gene. Trimming pared 8 bases from V and 8 bases from J, leaving 33 bases between. The CDR3 DNA follows: TGTGCCAGCCACATCCAGCAAGGGGCAGGGGCCGGTCGGAAAGGCTACACCTTC. Amino acid sequence: CASHIQQGAGAGRKGYTF.

In its sample, this clonotype was seen a few times. The chain employs TRBV4-2 and TRBJ2-2, with D possibly matching TRBD1 (5 bases). This CDR3 is built from 16 residues. V gave up 0 bases and J gave up 1 base, with 9 bases separating them. Germline CDR1 is LGHNA and CDR2 is YNFKEQ. The CDR3 spells CASSQDSQGNTGELFF. The CDR3 DNA reads as TGTGCCAGCAGCCAAGACTCGCAGGGGAACACCGGGGAGCTGTTTTTT.

The J gene is TRBJ2-1, the V gene TRBV10-2; 8 bases match TRBD2. Germline V gene lookup returns CDR1 WSHSY and CDR2 SAAADI. The length of the CDR3 is 17 residues. V lost 2 bases and J lost 3; bases outside the gene matches: 9. The CDR3 nucleotides are TGCGCCAGCAGTGAGGGGTCCGGGGGGGCGCTCTACAATGAGCAGTTCTTC. Its protein product is CASSEGSGGALYNEQFF.

The CDR3 protein is CASSRRREEAFF. The CDR3 DNA is TGTGCCAGCTCTCGGAGAAGGGAGGAAGCTTTCTTT. This chain links TRBV18 with TRBJ1-1; D gene ambiguous. CDR3 length: 12 amino acids. Trimming shortened V by 6 bases and J by 8 bases, and 13 bases separated the two germline ends. CDR1 is KGHSH and CDR2 is LQKENI in the germline V gene.